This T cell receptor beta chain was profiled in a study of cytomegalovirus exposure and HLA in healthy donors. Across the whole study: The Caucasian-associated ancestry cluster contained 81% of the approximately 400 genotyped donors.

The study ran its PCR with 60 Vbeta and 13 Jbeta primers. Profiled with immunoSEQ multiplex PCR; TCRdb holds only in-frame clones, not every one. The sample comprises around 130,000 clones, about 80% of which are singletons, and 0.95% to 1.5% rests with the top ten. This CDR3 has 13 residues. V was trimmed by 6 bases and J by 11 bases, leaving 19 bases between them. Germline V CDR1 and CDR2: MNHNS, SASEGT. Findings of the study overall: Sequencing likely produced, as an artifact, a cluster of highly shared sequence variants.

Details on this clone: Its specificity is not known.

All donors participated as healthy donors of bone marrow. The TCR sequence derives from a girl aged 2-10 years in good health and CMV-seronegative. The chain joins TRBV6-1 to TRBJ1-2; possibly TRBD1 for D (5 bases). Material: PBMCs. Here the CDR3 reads CASRAGTAMGYTF. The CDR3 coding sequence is TGTGCCAGCAGAGCGGGGACTGCGATGGGGTACACCTTC.